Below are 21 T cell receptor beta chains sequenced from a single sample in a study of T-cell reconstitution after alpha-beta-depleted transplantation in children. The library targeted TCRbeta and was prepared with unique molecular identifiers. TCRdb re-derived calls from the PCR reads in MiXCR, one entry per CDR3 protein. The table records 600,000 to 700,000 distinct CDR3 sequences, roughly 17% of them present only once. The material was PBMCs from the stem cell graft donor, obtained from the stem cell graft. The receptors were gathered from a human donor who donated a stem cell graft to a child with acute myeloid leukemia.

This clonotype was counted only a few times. CDR3 residues: CASSRLAFNYGYTF. CDR3 nucleotides: TGTGCCAGCAGCCGTCTTGCGTTTAACTATGGCTACACCTTC. The rearrangement uses TRBV6-2 or TRBV6-3 and TRBJ1-2; no definite D call. V was shortened by 6 bases and J by 1 base, with 12 bases between the two germline ends. The CDR3 runs 14 residues. CDR1 is MNHEY, CDR2 SVGEGT, per germline.

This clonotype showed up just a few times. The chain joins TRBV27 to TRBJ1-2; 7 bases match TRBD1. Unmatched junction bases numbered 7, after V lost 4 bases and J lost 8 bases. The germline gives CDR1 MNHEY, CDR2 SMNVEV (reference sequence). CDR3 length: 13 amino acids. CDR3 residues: CASSSSGTEGYTF. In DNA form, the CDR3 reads TGTGCCAGCAGTTCGTCCGGGACAGAAGGCTACACCTTC.

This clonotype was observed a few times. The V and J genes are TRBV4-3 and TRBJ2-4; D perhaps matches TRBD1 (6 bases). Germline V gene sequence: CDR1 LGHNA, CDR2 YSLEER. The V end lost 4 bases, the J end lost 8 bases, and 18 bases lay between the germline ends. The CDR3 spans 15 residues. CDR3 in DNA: TGCGCCAGCAGCCGAGTCTACAGGGAATCAGACATTCAGTACTTC. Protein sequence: CASSRVYRESDIQYF.

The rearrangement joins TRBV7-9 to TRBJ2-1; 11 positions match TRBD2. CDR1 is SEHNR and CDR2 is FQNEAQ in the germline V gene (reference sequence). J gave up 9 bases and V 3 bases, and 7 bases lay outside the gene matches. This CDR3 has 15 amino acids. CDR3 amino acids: CASSFVLAGGLEQFF. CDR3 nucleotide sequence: TGTGCCAGCAGCTTCGTCCTAGCGGGGGGACTTGAGCAGTTCTTC.

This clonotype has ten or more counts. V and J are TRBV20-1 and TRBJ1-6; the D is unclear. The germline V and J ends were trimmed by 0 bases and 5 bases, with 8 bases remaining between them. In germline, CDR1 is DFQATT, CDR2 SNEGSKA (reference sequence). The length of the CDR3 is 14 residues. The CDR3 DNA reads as TGCAGTGCTAGAGAAAGGAGAAATAATTCACCCCTCCACTTT. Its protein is CSARERRNNSPLHF.

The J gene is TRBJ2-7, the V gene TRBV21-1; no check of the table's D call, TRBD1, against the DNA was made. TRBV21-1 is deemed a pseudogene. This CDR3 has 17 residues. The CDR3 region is CASSKNHRLGRIYEQYF. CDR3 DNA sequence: TGTGCCAGCAGCAAAAACCATAGATTGGGACGGATCTACGAGCAGTACTTC.

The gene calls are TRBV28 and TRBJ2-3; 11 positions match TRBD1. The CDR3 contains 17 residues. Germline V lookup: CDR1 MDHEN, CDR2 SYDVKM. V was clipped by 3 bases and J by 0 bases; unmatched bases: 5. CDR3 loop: CASSFLGQGVSTDTQYF. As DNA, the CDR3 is TGTGCCAGCAGTTTTTTGGGACAGGGGGTTAGCACAGATACGCAGTATTTT.

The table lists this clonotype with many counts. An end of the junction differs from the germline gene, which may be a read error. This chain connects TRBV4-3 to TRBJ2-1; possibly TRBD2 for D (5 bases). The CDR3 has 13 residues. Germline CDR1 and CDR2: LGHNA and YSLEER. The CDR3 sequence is CASSQDYYNEQFF. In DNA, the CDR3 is TGTGCCAGCAGTCAAGACTACTACAATGAGCAGTTCTTC.

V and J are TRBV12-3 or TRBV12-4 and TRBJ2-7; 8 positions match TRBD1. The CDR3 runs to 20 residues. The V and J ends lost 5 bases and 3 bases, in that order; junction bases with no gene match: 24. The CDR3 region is CASSGRGRAVTGTVLYEQYF. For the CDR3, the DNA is TGTGCCAGCAGTGGCAGGGGGCGCGCGGTCACTGGGACAGTCCTCTACGAGCAGTACTTC.

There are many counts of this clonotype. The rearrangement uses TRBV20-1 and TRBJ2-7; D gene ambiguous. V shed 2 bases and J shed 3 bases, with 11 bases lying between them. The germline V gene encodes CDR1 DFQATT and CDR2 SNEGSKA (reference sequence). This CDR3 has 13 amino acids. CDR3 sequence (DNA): TGCAGTGCTAGACACCCGGACCACTACGAGCAGTACTTC. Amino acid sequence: CSARHPDHYEQYF.

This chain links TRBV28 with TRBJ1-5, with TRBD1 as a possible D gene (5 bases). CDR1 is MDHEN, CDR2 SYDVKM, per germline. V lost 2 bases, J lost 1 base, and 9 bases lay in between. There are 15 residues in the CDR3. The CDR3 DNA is TGTGCCAGCAGTTTAAGACAGCAAAGCAATCAGCCCCAGCATTTT. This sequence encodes CASSLRQQSNQPQHF.

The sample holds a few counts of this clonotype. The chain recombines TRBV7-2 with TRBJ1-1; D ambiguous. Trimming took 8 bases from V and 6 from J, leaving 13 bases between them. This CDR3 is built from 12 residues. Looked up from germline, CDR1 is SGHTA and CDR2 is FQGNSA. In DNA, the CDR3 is TGTGCCAGCTTAGCGGGGAAGCCTGAAGCTTTCTTT. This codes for CASLAGKPEAFF. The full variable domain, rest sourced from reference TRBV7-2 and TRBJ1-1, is GAGVSQSPSNKVTEKGKDVELRCDPISGHTALYWYRQSLGQGLEFLIYFQGNSAPDKSGLPSDRFSAERTGGSVSTLTIQRTQQEDSAVYLCASLAGKPEAFFGQGTRLTVV.

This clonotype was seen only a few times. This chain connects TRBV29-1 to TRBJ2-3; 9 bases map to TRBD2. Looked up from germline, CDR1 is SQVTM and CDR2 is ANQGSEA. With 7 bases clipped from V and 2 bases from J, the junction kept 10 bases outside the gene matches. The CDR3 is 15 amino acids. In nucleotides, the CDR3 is TGCAGCGCTCCCGCGAGCGGGGGGCCCACAGATACGCAGTATTTT. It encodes CSAPASGGPTDTQYF.

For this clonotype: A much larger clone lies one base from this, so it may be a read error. This chain's CDR3 is CSAPTGRYYNEQFF. The DNA for the CDR3 is TGCAGTGCTCCGACAGGACGCTACTACAATGAGCAGTTCTTC. The chain couples TRBV20-1 to TRBJ2-1; D perhaps matches TRBD1 (6 bases). CDR1 is DFQATT, CDR2 SNEGSKA, per germline (reference sequence). The CDR3 contains 14 residues. The V and J ends lost 5 bases and 3 bases respectively, with 14 bases between them.

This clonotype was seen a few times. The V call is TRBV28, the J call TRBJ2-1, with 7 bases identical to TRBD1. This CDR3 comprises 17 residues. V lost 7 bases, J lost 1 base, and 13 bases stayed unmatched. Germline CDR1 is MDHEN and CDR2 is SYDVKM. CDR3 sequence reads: CASTSYGDSLSYNEQFF. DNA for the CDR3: TGTGCCAGCACCTCTTATGGGGACAGCCTTTCCTACAATGAGCAGTTCTTC.

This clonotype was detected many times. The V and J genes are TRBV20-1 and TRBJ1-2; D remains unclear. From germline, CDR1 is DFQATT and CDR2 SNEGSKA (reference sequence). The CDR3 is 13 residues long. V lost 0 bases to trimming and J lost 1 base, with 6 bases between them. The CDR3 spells CSARDSVNYGYTF. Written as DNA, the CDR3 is TGCAGTGCTAGAGATTCCGTTAACTATGGCTACACCTTC.

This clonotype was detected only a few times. CDR3 region: CASSRTSGGPEDEQFF. The DNA of the CDR3 is TGTGCCAGCAGCCGGACTAGCGGGGGGCCTGAGGATGAGCAGTTCTTC. This rearrangement joins TRBV4-2 to TRBJ2-1; 14 nucleotides match TRBD2. The V and J ends lost 4 bases and 8 bases, in that order; junction bases with no gene match: 7. CDR1 and CDR2 (germline): LGHNA, YNFKEQ. The CDR3 runs to 16 residues.

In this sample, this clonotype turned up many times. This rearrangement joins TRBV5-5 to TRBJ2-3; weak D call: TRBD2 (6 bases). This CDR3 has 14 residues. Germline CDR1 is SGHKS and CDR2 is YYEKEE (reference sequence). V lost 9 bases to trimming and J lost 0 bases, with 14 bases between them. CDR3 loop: CANSRDLSTDTQYF. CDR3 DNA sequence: TGTGCCAACTCACGGGACTTAAGCACAGATACGCAGTATTTT.

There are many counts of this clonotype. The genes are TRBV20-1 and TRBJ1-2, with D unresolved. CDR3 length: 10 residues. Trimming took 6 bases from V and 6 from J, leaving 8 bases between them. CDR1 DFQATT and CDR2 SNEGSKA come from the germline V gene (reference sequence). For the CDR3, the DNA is TGCAGTGCGTGGGTCAATGGCTACACCTTC. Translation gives CSAWVNGYTF.

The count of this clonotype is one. This CDR3 reads CASSPTGFYEKLFF. CDR3 DNA: TGTGCCAGCAGTCCAACAGGGTTCTACGAAAAACTGTTTTTT. This chain links TRBV12-3 or TRBV12-4 with TRBJ1-4, with D perhaps TRBD1 (6 bases). Trimming removed 5 bases at V and 8 bases at J, with 15 bases between. CDR3 length: 14 residues.

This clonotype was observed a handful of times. The DNA of the CDR3 is TGCGCCAGCAGAGGGGTCCTCCAAGAGACCCAGTACTTC. Protein sequence: CASRGVLQETQYF. The chain is built from TRBV5-1 and TRBJ2-5, with a weak D call TRBD1 (5 bases). Germline-derived CDR1 and CDR2 are SGHRS and YFSETQ. CDR3 size: 13 residues. The V gene lost 5 bases and the J gene lost 1 base, with 9 bases spanning the gap.